This T cell receptor beta chain was captured in a study of OX40 agonist ivuxolimab in advanced cancers. Germline CDR1 reads MGHRA; CDR2 reads YSYEKL. The CDR3 extends over 16 amino acids. J was trimmed by 10 bases and V by 0 bases; bases with no gene match: 10. Study outcomes and limitations: At 0.1 to 3.0 mg/kg, CD4+ and CD8+ blood T cells expanded clonally by week 6.

This clone came up once. The antigen is unknown. Sequencing was performed with immunoSEQ multiplex PCR; in TCRdb, only in-frame clones are kept and a portion is missing. Here the sample spans 95,000 to 110,000 clones, roughly 90% being singletons. The sequences come from CD4+ or CD8+ T cells sorted from blood, collected in a trial of the OX40 agonist ivuxolimab. The sequence came from an adult with an advanced solid tumor such as melanoma, head and neck, liver or kidney cancer. This chain links TRBV4-1 with TRBJ1-5; 9 positions match TRBD1. The CDR3 protein is CASSQDTGTGIHPQHF. The CDR3 nucleotides read TGCGCCAGCAGCCAAGATACAGGGACAGGGATTCATCCCCAGCATTTT.